The entry below describes one T cell receptor beta chain. The sample originates from a study of blood T cell repertoires in COVID-19. Study background: Samples came from the United States, Italy and Spain, spanning acute and convalescent COVID-19.

Per the authors' pipeline: Amplified reference gene primers provided the basis for estimating nucleated cell counts. Generated by immunoSEQ multiplex PCR, the TCRdb table keeps only in-frame clones and is missing some. Clonal size and the V and J genes are those of that table, whereas D and trimming came from the DNA. The table includes 190,000 or so clones, 88% detected once. The CDR3 consists of 11 residues. Trimming took 8 bases from V and 15 from J; bases not matched to a gene: 3. In germline, CDR1 is LNHDA, CDR2 SQIVND (reference sequence). V usage is TRBV19 and J usage is TRBJ1-6; 11 nucleotides match TRBD1. Sequences were obtained from peripheral blood. This receptor was identified in a young woman with acute or convalescent COVID-19. The CDR3 region is CASGTGGLLHF. For the CDR3, the DNA is TGTGCCAGTGGGACAGGGGGACTCCTCCACTTT.